Included here is one TCR beta chain sequence, with context. Its target is unknown. The data were obtained in a study of blood T cells in healthy people across ages. Findings and caveats of the study: Not knowing donor CMV status may have confounded expanded clonotype changes.

A second PCR of about 7 to 12 cycles used a sample-barcoded 5' primer and a J-beta primer mix. Each sample yielded at least 3 million CDR3-containing paired-end reads. From the 5' RACE reads, TCRdb called clonotypes with MiXCR, one entry per CDR3 protein. Among about 670,000 distinct CDR3 sequences listed, 40% to 45% were seen once. CDR3 size: 19 residues. V gave up 0 bases and J gave up 3 bases, with 20 bases separating them. Germline V gene lookup returns CDR1 LGHNA and CDR2 YSLEER. V gene TRBV4-3 combines with J gene TRBJ1-4; TRBD1 is a possible D gene (6 bases). The specimen sequenced was blood. This TCR was recovered from an older man in good health. CDR3 DNA: TGCGCCAGCAGCCAAGAGGCCCCTACAGGGAGGGTGGCTAATGAAAAACTGTTTTTT. Amino acid sequence: CASSQEAPTGRVANEKLFF.